The 7 T cell receptor beta chains below were found in one sample sequenced in a study of T cell responses to AZD1222 COVID-19 vaccine. The repertoire was sequenced with immunoSEQ multiplex PCR; TCRdb's copy has only in-frame clones and lacks some. The data hold about 150,000 clones, with more than 85% observed a single time. The sequencing used peripheral blood, collected 28 days after the second AZD1222 dose. Receptor source: an adult who received the AZD1222 COVID-19 vaccine.

The chain uses TRBV5-1 and TRBJ1-6, with no clear D. V lost 0 bases, J lost 2 bases, and 12 bases lay in between. The V gene's germline CDR1 is SGHRS and CDR2 YFSETQ. The CDR3 sequence is 17 residues long. CDR3 protein: CASSLVSSGAYNSPLHF. CDR3 nucleotide sequence: TGCGCCAGCAGCTTGGTTAGCTCAGGTGCCTATAATTCACCCCTCCACTTT.

The chain links TRBV5-4 to TRBJ1-1, with unresolved D. This CDR3 comprises 15 residues. The V gene's germline CDR1 is SGHNT and CDR2 YYREEE (reference sequence). Deletions cut 6 bases from V and 0 bases from J, with 15 bases between. The CDR3 bases are TGTGCCAGCAATGAGCGAGCCCTAATGAACACTGAAGCTTTCTTT. It is translated as CASNERALMNTEAFF.

The rearrangement uses TRBV7-9 and TRBJ2-1; D remains ambiguous. Germline CDR1 reads SEHNR; CDR2 reads FQNEAQ (reference sequence). The CDR3 totals 14 residues. V was trimmed by 3 bases and J by 2 bases, leaving 8 bases between them. The CDR3 DNA is TGTGCCAGCAGCTTCGAGACGGCCTACAATGAGCAGTTCTTC. Translation: CASSFETAYNEQFF.

The rearrangement uses TRBV6-5 and TRBJ1-2, with 7 bases fitting TRBD1. CDR1 and CDR2 from the germline V gene are MNHEY and SVGAGI. V dropped 6 bases and J dropped 4; count of bases not matched to a gene: 11. The CDR3 contains 15 residues. CDR3 sequence: CASSEPRTGGYGYTF. In DNA form, the CDR3 reads TGTGCCAGCAGCGAGCCGCGGACAGGAGGCTATGGCTACACCTTC.

The rearrangement joins TRBV19 to TRBJ1-2, with unresolved D. Germline V gene sequence: CDR1 LNHDA, CDR2 SQIVND (reference sequence). This CDR3 is built from 13 residues. V gave up 5 bases and J gave up 8 bases, with 15 bases separating them. CDR3 protein: CASSPRTAVGYTF. In nucleotides, the CDR3 is TGTGCCAGTAGTCCTCGGACCGCTGTCGGCTACACCTTC.

The chain joins TRBV27 to TRBJ2-5; 10 bases match TRBD1. Germline-derived CDR1 and CDR2 are MNHEY and SMNVEV (reference sequence). This CDR3 spans 15 amino acids. V was clipped by 5 bases and J by 8 bases; unmatched bases: 11. Here the CDR3 DNA reads TGTGCCAGCAGTCCGGGGACAGGGGCCATCGCAACCCAGTACTTC. Translated, it gives CASSPGTGAIATQYF.

V is TRBV5-6 and J is TRBJ1-6; 9 bases are a match to TRBD1. V was clipped by 4 bases and J by 7 bases; unmatched bases: 3. The CDR3 runs 14 residues. CDR1 and CDR2 (germline): SGHDT, YYEEEE. CDR3 in DNA: TGTGCCAGCAGCCGGGGACAGGGCAATTCACCCCTCCACTTT. This gives the protein CASSRGQGNSPLHF.